The 26 T cell receptor beta chains below were found in one sample sequenced in a study of T cell responses to AZD1222 COVID-19 vaccine. Produced via immunoSEQ multiplex PCR; TCRdb's table is partial and in-frame only. Altogether under 85,000 clones are present, roughly 90% being singletons, with the ten largest covering roughly 24%. The starting material was peripheral blood, obtained on day 0 of AZD1222 vaccination. All receptors come from an adult in good health.

The J gene is TRBJ2-1, the V gene TRBV12-5, with a tentative D call TRBD1 (6 bases). V was clipped by 5 bases and J by 3 bases, with 11 bases between them. The CDR3 consists of 14 residues. Germline loops: CDR1 LGHNT, CDR2 FRNRAP. The CDR3 bases are TGTGCTAGTGGTCCTCCGGACAGCTACAATGAGCAGTTCTTC. This gives the protein CASGPPDSYNEQFF.

The chain recombines TRBV14 with TRBJ2-5; the D call may be TRBD1 or TRBD2 (5 bases each). CDR1 is SGHDN, CDR2 FVKESK, per germline. V lost 4 bases and J 1 base, leaving 16 bases between the germline ends. CDR3 size: 16 residues. CDR3 DNA sequence: TGTGCCAGCAGCCCCGGAAGAGGGGCAGGCCAAGAGACCCAGTACTTC. It codes for CASSPGRGAGQETQYF.

The gene calls are TRBV6-2 or TRBV6-3 and TRBJ2-7; 8 bases are shared with TRBD2. Germline CDR1 is MNHEY and CDR2 is SVGEGT. This CDR3 spans 14 amino acids. V shed 6 bases and J 4 bases; nucleotides not matched to a gene: 8. The CDR3: CASSQSGSGYEQYF. CDR3 coding DNA: TGTGCCAGCAGCCAAAGCGGGAGCGGTTACGAGCAGTACTTC.

The CDR3 loop is CASSLRAGGHHEQYF. The CDR3 DNA reads as TGTGCCAGCAGCTTACGGGCGGGAGGGCACCACGAGCAGTACTTC. The chain joins TRBV7-9 to TRBJ2-7; 9 nucleotides agree with TRBD2. The J segment lost 5 bases and the V segment lost 2 bases, leaving 7 bases of the junction unmatched. CDR1 is SEHNR and CDR2 is FQNEAQ in the germline V gene (reference sequence). This CDR3 spans 15 amino acids. The full variable domain, its missing parts supplied by reference TRBV7-9 and TRBJ2-7, is DTGVSQNPRHKITKRGQNVTFRCDPISEHNRLYWYRQTLGQGPEFLTYFQNEAQLEKSRLLSDRFSAERPKGSFSTLEIQRTEQGDSAMYLCASSLRAGGHHEQYFGPGTRLTVT.

J is TRBJ2-5 and V is TRBV9; 7 nucleotides agree with TRBD1. Germline CDR1 and CDR2: SGDLS and YYNGEE. V trimming: 4 bases; J trimming: 5 bases; junction bases outside the gene matches: 2. The CDR3 is made up of 12 amino acids. CDR3 sequence (DNA): TGTGCCAGCAGCAGGGACAGTGAGACCCAGTACTTC. Protein product: CASSRDSETQYF.

The chain joins TRBV7-2 to TRBJ1-6; no firm D call. Germline V gene data show CDR1 as SGHTA and CDR2 as FQGNSA. This CDR3 contains 16 residues. V was clipped by 8 bases and J by 0 bases, with 14 bases between them. The CDR3 loop reads CASDIGLSSYNSPLHF. CDR3 DNA: TGTGCCAGCGACATTGGTTTAAGCTCCTATAATTCACCCCTCCACTTT.

This chain connects TRBV15 to TRBJ2-5, with 8 bases fitting TRBD2. Trimming cost V 3 bases and J 2 bases; bases outside gene matches: 2. This CDR3 has 14 residues. CDR1 LNHNV and CDR2 YYDKDF come from the germline V gene (reference sequence). CDR3 loop: CATSRTSEQETQYF. The CDR3 nucleotides read TGTGCCACCAGCAGGACTAGCGAGCAAGAGACCCAGTACTTC. Filled out from reference TRBV15 and TRBJ2-5, the complete variable domain reads DAMVIQNPRYQVTQFGKPVTLSCSQTLNHNVMYWYQQKSSQAPKLLFHYYDKDFNNEADTPDNFQSRRPNTSFCFLDIRSPGLGDTAMYLCATSRTSEQETQYFGPGTRLLVL.

The CDR3 coding sequence is TGTGCCAGCATCATAAGGGGGACAGGGTTGAGATCCTACAATGAGCAGTTCTTC. It specifies CASIIRGTGLRSYNEQFF. The V call is TRBV7-2, the J call TRBJ2-1, with 9 bases matching TRBD1. CDR1 is SGHTA and CDR2 is FQGNSA in the germline V gene. The CDR3 sequence is 18 residues long. J gave up 1 base and V 7 bases, and 14 bases lay outside the gene matches.

V is TRBV4-2 and J is TRBJ1-6; 7 positions match TRBD1. The length of the CDR3 is 16 residues. V lost 1 base to trimming and J lost 7 bases; unmatched junction nucleotides: 7. Germline V gene sequence: CDR1 LGHNA, CDR2 YNFKEQ. CDR3 sequence reads: CASSQGRDRSNSPLHF. In nucleotides, the CDR3 is TGTGCCAGCAGCCAAGGTCGGGACAGAAGCAATTCACCCCTCCACTTT.

The chain couples TRBV19 to TRBJ1-4; D remains unclear. CDR3 length: 16 amino acids. V dropped 5 bases and J dropped 0 bases, with 13 bases sitting between them. The germline gives CDR1 LNHDA, CDR2 SQIVND (reference sequence). The chain's CDR3 is CASSLRQLPTNEKLFF. As DNA, the CDR3 is TGTGCCAGTAGTCTCCGACAACTTCCAACTAATGAAAAACTGTTTTTT. The full variable domain, completed using reference TRBV19 and TRBJ1-4, is DGGITQSPKYLFRKEGQNVTLSCEQNLNHDAMYWYRQDPGQGLRLIYYSQIVNDFQKGDIAEGYSVSREKKESFPLTVTSAQKNPTAFYLCASSLRQLPTNEKLFFGSGTQLSVL.

The chain carries TRBV4-1 and TRBJ1-1, with D maybe TRBD1 (5 bases). The CDR3 sequence is 14 residues long. Germline assignment: CDR1 MGHRA and CDR2 YSYEKL. Deletions cut 0 bases from V and 7 bases from J, with 12 bases between. The CDR3 sequence: CASSQDMRGGEAFF. CDR3 coding DNA: TGCGCCAGCAGCCAAGATATGCGGGGCGGTGAAGCTTTCTTT.

V usage is TRBV28 and J usage is TRBJ1-5, with unresolved D. Per the germline V gene, CDR1 is MDHEN and CDR2 is SYDVKM. The CDR3 runs to 14 residues. Trimming cost V 5 bases and J 6 bases, with 14 bases left between them. CDR3 amino acids: CASSRRRTGQPQHF. The CDR3, as DNA: TGTGCCAGCAGTCGGAGACGGACGGGTCAGCCCCAGCATTTT.

The chain couples TRBV19 to TRBJ2-1, with D unresolved. The CDR3 is 13 residues long. The germline V gene encodes CDR1 LNHDA and CDR2 SQIVND (reference sequence). The V gene lost 4 bases and the J gene lost 8 bases, with 12 bases spanning the gap. In DNA, the CDR3 is TGTGCCAGTAGTAAACTCTTGTTCCATGAGCAGTTCTTC. It yields the protein CASSKLLFHEQFF.

The chain joins TRBV25-1 to TRBJ1-3; TRBD1 might be the D (5 bases). The CDR3 runs to 12 residues. Trimming stripped 10 bases from V and 0 bases from J, with 7 bases between. Germline loops: CDR1 MGHDK, CDR2 SYGVNS. CDR3 DNA sequence: TGTGCCACTACAGGCTCTGGAAACACCATATATTTT. Its translation: CATTGSGNTIYF.

The chain links TRBV5-1 to TRBJ2-1, with 9 bases aligning to TRBD2. This CDR3 comprises 15 residues. Looked up from germline, CDR1 is SGHRS and CDR2 is YFSETQ. V lost 3 bases and J lost 3; bases outside the gene matches: 4. The CDR3 reads CASSSSGDYYNEQFF. The CDR3 nucleotides read TGCGCCAGCAGCTCTAGCGGGGACTACTACAATGAGCAGTTCTTC.

The chain joins TRBV18 to TRBJ1-1; tentatively, D is TRBD1 (6 bases). Per germline, CDR1 KGHSH and CDR2 LQKENI. The CDR3 is 14 residues long. V shed 3 bases and J shed 2 bases, with 10 bases lying between them. This CDR3 reads CASSPEGGNTEAFF. CDR3 nucleotides: TGTGCCAGCTCACCCGAGGGGGGTAACACTGAAGCTTTCTTT.

This clone was recorded once. The rearrangement joins TRBV5-4 to TRBJ2-1; the match to TRBD2 covers 9 bases. There are 15 residues in the CDR3. Germline lookup yields CDR1 SGHNT and CDR2 YYREEE (reference sequence). After removal of 3 bases from V and 5 bases from J, the junction contained 6 bases not matched to a gene. As DNA, the CDR3 is TGTGCCAGCAGCTCGAAGACTAGCGGTGACAATGAGCAGTTCTTC. Its protein is CASSSKTSGDNEQFF.

Only a few counts were recorded for this clone. The CDR3 reads CASSRDSENEKLFF. The CDR3 nucleotides are TGCGCCAGCAGCAGGGACAGCGAAAATGAAAAACTGTTTTTT. The rearrangement links TRBV5-1 to TRBJ1-4, with 7 bases identical to TRBD1. CDR1 is SGHRS and CDR2 is YFSETQ in the germline V gene. CDR3 length: 14 residues. V shed 4 bases and J 5 bases; nucleotides not matched to a gene: 5.

This chain joins TRBV29-1 and TRBJ2-1; tentative D call: TRBD1 (6 bases). The V end was cut by 5 bases, the J end by 7 bases, with 18 bases between. The CDR3 covers 14 residues. Germline assignment: CDR1 SQVTM and CDR2 ANQGSEA. CDR3 nucleotide sequence: TGCAGCGTTTCACCTGAGGGGGTAGGGAATGAGCAGTTCTTC. Amino acid sequence: CSVSPEGVGNEQFF.

The CDR3 sequence is CASSQEWARGQGIEQYF. The DNA for the CDR3 is TGTGCCAGCAGCCAAGAGTGGGCCCGGGGACAGGGAATCGAGCAGTACTTC. The V and J genes are TRBV3-1 (or the pseudogene TRBV3-2) and TRBJ2-7, with 9 bases identical to TRBD1. The CDR3 sequence is 17 residues long. The V segment lost 0 bases and the J segment 6 bases; nucleotides outside the gene matches: 12. CDR1 LGHDT and CDR2 YNNKEL come from the germline V gene (reference sequence).

Concerning this clone: This same CDR3 is encoded by further DNA sequences in the sample. This chain joins TRBV5-5 and TRBJ1-1, with 9 bases fitting TRBD1. The CDR3 runs to 13 residues. Germline assignment: CDR1 SGHKS and CDR2 YYEKEE (reference sequence). The V segment lost 4 bases and the J segment 3 bases; nucleotides outside the gene matches: 1. The DNA for the CDR3 is TGTGCCAGCAGCAGACAGGGGGACACTGAAGCTTTCTTT. This encodes CASSRQGDTEAFF.

The chain uses TRBV5-6 and TRBJ2-1; 8 bases fit TRBD2. The CDR3 length is 16 residues. CDR1 and CDR2 (germline): SGHDT, YYEEEE. The V segment lost 3 bases and the J segment 8 bases; nucleotides outside the gene matches: 13. This CDR3 reads CASSSAGGRSVDEQFF. The CDR3 bases are TGTGCCAGCAGCTCGGCGGGGGGCCGATCTGTGGATGAGCAGTTCTTC.

This chain connects TRBV30 to TRBJ1-1; possibly TRBD1 for D (5 bases). The CDR3 loop spans 14 amino acids. V was trimmed by 6 bases and J by 4 bases, leaving 18 bases between them. In germline, CDR1 is GTSNPN, CDR2 SVGIG (reference sequence). The CDR3 here is CACDLRGRGTEAFF. The DNA for the CDR3 is TGTGCCTGCGACCTCCGGGGCCGGGGCACTGAAGCTTTCTTT. The complete variable domain, with remaining parts taken from reference TRBV30 and TRBJ1-1, reads SQTIHQWPATLVQPVGSPLSLECTVEGTSNPNLYWYRQAAGRGLQLLFYSVGIGQISSEVPQNLSASRPQDRQFILSSKKLLLSDSGFYLCACDLRGRGTEAFFGQGTRLTVV.

This chain links TRBV28 with TRBJ2-7; D unresolved. Germline lookup yields CDR1 MDHEN and CDR2 SYDVKM. This CDR3 comprises 11 residues. Trimming cost V 7 bases and J 2 bases, with 6 bases left between them. The CDR3 is CASIRPYEQYF. The DNA of the CDR3 is TGTGCCAGCATCAGGCCCTACGAGCAGTACTTC.

V usage is TRBV7-2 and J usage is TRBJ1-1; D gene unclear. Germline CDR1 SGHTA, CDR2 FQGNSA. This CDR3 is built from 14 residues. The V and J ends lost 5 bases and 5 bases respectively, with 15 bases between them. CDR3 bases: TGTGCCAGCAGCCTCGACCCCCCCTTGACTGAAGCTTTCTTT. Translation gives CASSLDPPLTEAFF.

The chain is built from TRBV25-1 and TRBJ2-7; D tentatively fits TRBD1 or TRBD2 (5 bases each). Looked up from germline, CDR1 is MGHDK and CDR2 is SYGVNS. Deletions cut 4 bases from V and 6 bases from J, with 19 bases between. This CDR3 is 15 amino acids long. The CDR3 here is CASSGERDPRGEQYF. CDR3 bases: TGTGCCAGCAGTGGAGAGAGGGACCCGAGGGGCGAGCAGTACTTC.